Below are 6 T cell receptor beta chains sequenced from a single sample in a study of blood T cell repertoires in COVID-19. TCRdb's copy holds only in-frame clones and misses some; the assay was immunoSEQ multiplex PCR. The sample lists approximately 170,000 clones, 75% to 85% seen once, with 5% to 6% in the top ten. Sequencing used PBMCs or T cells enriched from blood (not recorded which). Source of these receptors: a man aged 40-50 years who had recovered from COVID-19.

The V gene is TRBV6-6, the J gene TRBJ2-4, with a tentative D call TRBD1 (6 bases). The CDR3 consists of 17 residues. V lost 5 bases and J 0 bases, leaving 17 bases between the germline ends. Germline V CDR1 and CDR2: MNHNY, SVGAGI (reference sequence). The DNA of the CDR3 is TGTGCCAGCAGTCCGACCTTAGGGGGAGAAGCCAAAAACATTCAGTACTTC. It codes for CASSPTLGGEAKNIQYF.

Note on this clone: One junction end disagrees with the germline gene, perhaps due to a read error. The gene calls are TRBV2 and TRBJ1-1; 7 bases map to TRBD1. The CDR3 loop spans 14 amino acids. The germline V gene encodes CDR1 SNHLY and CDR2 FYNNEI. The CDR3 DNA is TGTGCCAGCAGTGTTCGACAGGGTAACATTGAAGCTTTCTTT. Translating it yields CASSVRQGNIEAFF.

In its sample, this clone was seen once. This chain joins TRBV18 and TRBJ2-3, with D maybe TRBD1 (5 bases). Trimming removed 0 bases from V and 1 base from J, with 8 bases in between. The germline V gene has CDR1 KGHSH and CDR2 LQKENI. The CDR3 has 15 amino acids. This CDR3 reads CASSPPRVGTDTQYF. Written as DNA, the CDR3 is TGTGCCAGCTCACCACCCAGGGTGGGCACAGATACGCAGTATTTT.

V and J are TRBV30 and TRBJ1-2, with D tentatively TRBD1 (6 bases). Germline V gives CDR1 GTSNPN, CDR2 SVGIG (reference sequence). This CDR3 comprises 14 residues. V lost 5 bases to trimming and J lost 0 bases, with 13 bases between them. The CDR3 spells CAWQGPRANYGYTF. As DNA, the CDR3 is TGTGCCTGGCAGGGGCCGAGGGCTAACTATGGCTACACCTTC.

The rearrangement joins TRBV27 to TRBJ1-5; perhaps TRBD1 as D (5 bases). The CDR3 has 15 residues. V lost 3 bases to trimming and J lost 3 bases, with 12 bases between them. From germline, CDR1 is MNHEY and CDR2 SMNVEV (reference sequence). CDR3 nucleotides: TGTGCCAGCAGTTTGTCCAGGGTTACCAATCAGCCCCAGCATTTT. Its translation is CASSLSRVTNQPQHF.

This clone was counted only a few times. This chain connects TRBV5-4 to TRBJ1-4; perhaps TRBD1 as D (5 bases). With 10 bases removed from V and 3 bases from J, the gap between germline ends came to 25 bases. Per germline, CDR1 SGHNT and CDR2 YYREEE (reference sequence). CDR3 length equals 17 residues. The CDR3 region is CARLGGGSGGANEKLFF. DNA for the CDR3: TGTGCCCGCCTCGGTGGTGGTTCGGGGGGAGCTAATGAAAAACTGTTTTTT.